The 18 T cell receptor beta chains below were found in one sample sequenced in a study of blood T cell repertoires in COVID-19. TCRdb's copy holds only in-frame clones and misses some; the assay was immunoSEQ multiplex PCR. The sample consists of about 190,000 clones, 65% to 80% of them appearing once. The material sequenced was peripheral blood. All receptors derive from a woman aged 45 to 65 with acute or convalescent COVID-19.

CDR3 sequence: CASRPTPGQVDGYTF. CDR3 nucleotides: TGTGCCAGCAGGCCCACTCCGGGACAGGTAGATGGCTACACCTTC. The chain links TRBV3-1 (or the pseudogene TRBV3-2) to TRBJ1-2; 8 bases agree with TRBD1. Germline values: CDR1 LGHDT, CDR2 YNNKEL (reference sequence). The CDR3 length is 15 residues. Trimming removed 6 bases from V and 6 bases from J; junction bases left unmatched: 12.

This clone showed up just once. The chain carries TRBV19 and TRBJ2-7, with 7 positions matching TRBD1. The CDR3 loop spans 13 amino acids. In germline, CDR1 is LNHDA, CDR2 SQIVND (reference sequence). J was trimmed by 8 bases and V by 2 bases; bases with no gene match: 6. In nucleotides, the CDR3 is TGTGCCAGTAGTATATCCGACAGGGAAAAGCAGTACTTC. Protein sequence: CASSISDREKQYF.

The DNA of the CDR3 is TGTGCCAGTAGTCGAACCGGGACAGGGGGCGCGAAGGAGCAGTACTTC. This codes for CASSRTGTGGAKEQYF. This chain links TRBV19 with TRBJ2-7; 12 nucleotides match TRBD1. The germline V gene has CDR1 LNHDA and CDR2 SQIVND (reference sequence). Trimming removed 5 bases from V and 7 bases from J; junction bases left unmatched: 12. The CDR3 is 16 amino acids.

V is TRBV6-2 or TRBV6-3 and J is TRBJ2-5; maybe TRBD2 (6 bases). The V end was cut by 2 bases, the J end by 4 bases, with 20 bases between. The CDR3 runs 17 residues. In germline, CDR1 is MNHEY, CDR2 SVGEGT. This chain's CDR3 is CASSYPYGTVKGETQYF. The CDR3 region has the DNA TGTGCCAGCAGTTACCCCTACGGGACTGTAAAGGGAGAGACCCAGTACTTC.

This chain connects TRBV19 to TRBJ1-1; no reliable D call. With 2 bases removed from V and 0 bases from J, the gap between germline ends came to 4 bases. The CDR3 has 13 amino acids. Germline CDR1 LNHDA, CDR2 SQIVND (reference sequence). CDR3 nucleotide sequence: TGTGCCAGTAGTATACAGGTGAACACTGAAGCTTTCTTT. This codes for CASSIQVNTEAFF.

This clone has just one count. V is TRBV9 and J is TRBJ2-2; D might be TRBD2 (5 bases). Trimming pared 0 bases from V and 6 bases from J, leaving 12 bases between. CDR3 length: 15 amino acids. Per germline, CDR1 SGDLS and CDR2 YYNGEE. In DNA form, the CDR3 reads TGTGCCAGCAGCGTAGACGCCGGGGTGTCCGGGGAGCTGTTTTTT. Translation gives CASSVDAGVSGELFF. The full variable domain, in which reference TRBV9 and TRBJ2-2 provide the parts outside the CDR3, is DSGVTQTPKHLITATGQRVTLRCSPRSGDLSVYWYQQSLDQGLQFLIQYYNGEERAKGNILERFSAQQFPDLHSELNLSSLELGDSALYFCASSVDAGVSGELFFGEGSRLTVL.

The chain carries TRBV27 and TRBJ2-1; D might be TRBD1 (6 bases). Trimming pared 5 bases from V and 10 bases from J, leaving 21 bases between. The germline V gene has CDR1 MNHEY and CDR2 SMNVEV (reference sequence). CDR3 length: 15 residues. Here the CDR3 DNA reads TGTGCCAGCAGTCCACAGGGTAGGGGGTACGGGGAGCAGTTCTTC. The encoded protein is CASSPQGRGYGEQFF.

The genes are TRBV5-4 and TRBJ2-5, with 9 bases lining up with TRBD2. Germline values: CDR1 SGHNT, CDR2 YYREEE (reference sequence). The CDR3 loop spans 16 amino acids. The V segment lost 1 base and the J segment 5 bases; nucleotides outside the gene matches: 9. The CDR3 sequence: CASSLLFAGGGETQYF. CDR3 DNA sequence: TGTGCCAGCAGCTTGTTGTTTGCGGGGGGGGGCGAGACCCAGTACTTC.

This clone showed up just a few times. The chain uses TRBV5-1 and TRBJ2-7; a possible D gene is TRBD2 (6 bases). In germline, CDR1 is SGHRS, CDR2 YFSETQ. This CDR3 is 14 amino acids long. V lost 0 bases, J lost 1 base, and 8 bases lay in between. CDR3 nucleotides: TGCGCCAGCAGCTTGGACGGGAGTTCCTACGAGCAGTACTTC. It codes for CASSLDGSSYEQYF.

This rearrangement joins TRBV11-3 to TRBJ1-3; D may be TRBD1 (6 bases). Germline V gives CDR1 SGHNT, CDR2 YENEEA. The V end lost 7 bases, the J end lost 0 bases, and 16 bases lay between the germline ends. The CDR3 covers 16 residues. As DNA, the CDR3 is TGTGCCAGCACCCTCGAGGGGGACAACTCTGGAAACACCATATATTTT. The encoded protein is CASTLEGDNSGNTIYF.

In DNA form, the CDR3 reads TGCAGTGCTCTACAGGGATGGGGCTACACCTTC. This gives the protein CSALQGWGYTF. The gene calls are TRBV20-1 and TRBJ1-2; maybe TRBD1 (6 bases). Per germline, CDR1 DFQATT and CDR2 SNEGSKA (reference sequence). The CDR3 runs 11 residues. Trimming pared 5 bases from V and 8 bases from J, leaving 12 bases between.

The chain links TRBV6-1 to TRBJ1-5, with TRBD1 as a possible D gene (5 bases). CDR1 MNHNS and CDR2 SASEGT come from the germline V gene. V lost 0 bases to trimming and J lost 5 bases, with 23 bases between them. The CDR3 spans 19 residues. The CDR3 reads CASSEALLSAGGGYQPQHF. The CDR3 nucleotides read TGTGCCAGCAGTGAAGCGCTTCTTTCCGCGGGGGGAGGTTATCAGCCCCAGCATTTT.

This chain joins TRBV19 and TRBJ2-3, with a possible D match to TRBD1 (6 bases). This CDR3 comprises 14 residues. In germline, CDR1 is LNHDA, CDR2 SQIVND (reference sequence). The V end lost 8 bases, the J end lost 1 base, and 13 bases lay between the germline ends. CDR3: CASGGHSRTDTQYF. DNA of the CDR3: TGTGCCAGTGGGGGACATTCCCGCACAGATACGCAGTATTTT. The entire variable domain, with the rest obtained from reference TRBV19 and TRBJ2-3, is as follows: DGGITQSPKYLFRKEGQNVTLSCEQNLNHDAMYWYRQDPGQGLRLIYYSQIVNDFQKGDIAEGYSVSREKKESFPLTVTSAQKNPTAFYLCASGGHSRTDTQYFGPGTRLTVL.

The chain uses TRBV10-1 and TRBJ1-6; 7 nucleotides match TRBD1. Germline trimming cut 5 bases from V and 6 bases from J; bases unmatched to any gene: 10. Looked up from germline, CDR1 is WNHNN and CDR2 is SYGVQD (reference sequence). The CDR3 contains 16 residues. CDR3 protein: CASSPPGQQSNSPLHF. CDR3 bases: TGCGCCAGCAGTCCCCCGGGACAGCAGTCTAATTCACCCCTCCACTTT.

This chain joins TRBV18 and TRBJ1-1, with 7 bases identical to TRBD1. Trimming removed 1 base from V and 1 base from J; junction bases left unmatched: 0. This CDR3 spans 14 amino acids. Germline V lookup: CDR1 KGHSH, CDR2 LQKENI. The CDR3 reads CASSPQGANTEAFF. The CDR3 DNA reads TGTGCCAGCTCACCACAGGGGGCGAACACTGAAGCTTTCTTT. The complete variable domain, with remaining parts taken from reference TRBV18 and TRBJ1-1, reads NAGVMQNPRHLVRRRGQEARLRCSPMKGHSHVYWYRQLPEEGLKFMVYLQKENIIDESGMPKERFSAEFPKEGPSILRIQQVVRGDSAAYFCASSPQGANTEAFFGQGTRLTVV.

V gene TRBV24-1 combines with J gene TRBJ2-7; D unclear. This CDR3 is 14 amino acids long. V lost 2 bases to trimming and J lost 6 bases, with 13 bases between them. Germline loops: CDR1 KGHDR, CDR2 SFDVKD. CDR3 DNA: TGTGCCACCAGTGATTCCTCAGGTTTCGGCGAGCAGTACTTC. It translates to CATSDSSGFGEQYF.

The gene calls are TRBV28 and TRBJ2-7; a weak D match, TRBD2 (6 bases). The CDR3 extends over 15 amino acids. Germline CDR1 reads MDHEN; CDR2 reads SYDVKM. Trimming stripped 2 bases from V and 2 bases from J, with 13 bases between. CDR3 region: CASSLGGGETYEQYF. The CDR3 bases are TGTGCCAGCAGTTTAGGCGGAGGGGAAACCTACGAGCAGTACTTC.

This chain joins TRBV5-8 and TRBJ2-6; D remains ambiguous. From germline, CDR1 is SGHTS and CDR2 YDEGEE. V was cut by 6 bases and J by 0 bases, with 16 bases left in between. The CDR3 is 17 amino acids. This chain's CDR3 is CASILYTYRSGANVLTF. The CDR3 bases are TGTGCCAGCATCCTTTATACCTACCGCTCTGGGGCCAACGTCCTGACTTTC.